This T cell receptor (beta chain) stems from a study of tissue T cells after allogeneic stem cell transplantation. Repertoires were generated with immunoSEQ multiplex PCR, while TCRdb's copy carries only in-frame clones and drops some. The data hold 20,000 to 25,000 clones, with around 79% observed a single time. The trim removed 5 bases at V and 2 bases at J, leaving 17 bases unmatched. The CDR3 has 19 residues. Germline V CDR1 and CDR2: SGHNT, YENEEA. Specimen: tissue from the ileum, collected at autopsy. The sequence was collected from an older female donor with lung cancer. V is TRBV11-3 and J is TRBJ2-3; the match to TRBD2 covers 9 bases. CDR3 coding DNA: TGTGCCAGCAGCGCTAGCGGGACTTTGGCTAAATTCCTCACAGATACGCAGTATTTT. It is translated as CASSASGTLAKFLTDTQYF.